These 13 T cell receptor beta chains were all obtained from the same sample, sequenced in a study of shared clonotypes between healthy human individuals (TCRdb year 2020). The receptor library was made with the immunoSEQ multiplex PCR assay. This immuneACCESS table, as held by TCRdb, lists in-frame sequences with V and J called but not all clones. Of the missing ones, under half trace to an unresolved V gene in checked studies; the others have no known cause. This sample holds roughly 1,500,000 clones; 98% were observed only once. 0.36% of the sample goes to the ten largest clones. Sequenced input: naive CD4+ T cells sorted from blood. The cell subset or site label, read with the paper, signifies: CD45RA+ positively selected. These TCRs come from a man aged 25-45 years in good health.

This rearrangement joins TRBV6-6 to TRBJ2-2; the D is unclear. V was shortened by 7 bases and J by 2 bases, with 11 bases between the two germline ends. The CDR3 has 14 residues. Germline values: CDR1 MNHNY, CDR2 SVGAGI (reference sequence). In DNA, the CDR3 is TGTGCCAGCAATTTTAGATCTAACACCGGGGAGCTGTTTTTT. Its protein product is CASNFRSNTGELFF.

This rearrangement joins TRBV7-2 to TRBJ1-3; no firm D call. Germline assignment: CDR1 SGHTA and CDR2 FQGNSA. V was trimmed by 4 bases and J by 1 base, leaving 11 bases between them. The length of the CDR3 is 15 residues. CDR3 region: CASSSRLRSGNTIYF. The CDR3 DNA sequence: TGTGCCAGCAGCTCACGTTTACGGTCTGGAAACACCATATATTTT.

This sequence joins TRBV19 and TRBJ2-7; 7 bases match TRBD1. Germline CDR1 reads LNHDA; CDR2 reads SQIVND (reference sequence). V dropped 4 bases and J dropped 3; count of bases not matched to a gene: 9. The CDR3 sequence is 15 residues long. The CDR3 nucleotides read TGTGCCAGTAGTAAACAGGGGTTTCAGGGCTACGAGCAGTACTTC. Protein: CASSKQGFQGYEQYF.

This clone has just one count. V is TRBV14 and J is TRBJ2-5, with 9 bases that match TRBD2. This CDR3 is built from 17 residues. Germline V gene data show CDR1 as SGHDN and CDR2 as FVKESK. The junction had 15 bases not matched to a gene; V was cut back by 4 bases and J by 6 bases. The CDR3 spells CASSLSDGVSGSKTQYF. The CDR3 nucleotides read TGTGCCAGCAGCCTTTCCGACGGGGTTAGCGGGAGTAAGACCCAGTACTTC.

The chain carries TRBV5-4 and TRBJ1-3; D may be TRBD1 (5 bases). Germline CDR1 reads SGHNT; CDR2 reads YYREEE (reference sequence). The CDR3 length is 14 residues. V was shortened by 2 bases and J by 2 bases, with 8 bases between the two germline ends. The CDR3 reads CASSFQGAGNTIYF. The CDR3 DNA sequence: TGTGCCAGCAGCTTTCAGGGCGCTGGAAACACCATATATTTT.

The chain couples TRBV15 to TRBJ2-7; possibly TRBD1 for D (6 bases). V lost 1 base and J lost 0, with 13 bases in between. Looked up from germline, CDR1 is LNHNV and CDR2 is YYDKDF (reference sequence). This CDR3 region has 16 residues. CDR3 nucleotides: TGTGCCACCAGCAGAGGAGACAGGCACAGCTCCTACGAGCAGTACTTC. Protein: CATSRGDRHSSYEQYF.

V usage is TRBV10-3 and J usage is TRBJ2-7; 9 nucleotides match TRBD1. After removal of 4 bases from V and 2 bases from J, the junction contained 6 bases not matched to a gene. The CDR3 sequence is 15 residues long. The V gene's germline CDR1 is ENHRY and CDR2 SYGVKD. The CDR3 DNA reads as TGTGCCATCAGTGCCGGGACAGGGACAACCTACGAGCAGTACTTC. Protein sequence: CAISAGTGTTYEQYF.

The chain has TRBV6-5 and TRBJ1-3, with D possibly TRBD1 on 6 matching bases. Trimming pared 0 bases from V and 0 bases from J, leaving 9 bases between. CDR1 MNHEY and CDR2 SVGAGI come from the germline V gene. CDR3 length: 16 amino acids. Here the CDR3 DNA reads TGTGCCAGCAGTTACTCGAAGGACAGCTCTGGAAACACCATATATTTT. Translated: CASSYSKDSSGNTIYF.

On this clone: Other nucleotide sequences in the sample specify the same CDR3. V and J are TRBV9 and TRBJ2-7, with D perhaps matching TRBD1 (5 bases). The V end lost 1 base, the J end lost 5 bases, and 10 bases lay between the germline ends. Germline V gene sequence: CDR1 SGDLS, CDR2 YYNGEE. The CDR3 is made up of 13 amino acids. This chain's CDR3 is CASSVSVRDEQYF. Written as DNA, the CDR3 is TGTGCCAGCAGCGTAAGCGTCAGGGACGAGCAGTACTTC.

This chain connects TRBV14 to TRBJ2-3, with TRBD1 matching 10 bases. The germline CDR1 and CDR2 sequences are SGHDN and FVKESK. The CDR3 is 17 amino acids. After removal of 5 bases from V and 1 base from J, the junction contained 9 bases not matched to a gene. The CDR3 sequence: CASSSLSGTGGTDTQYF. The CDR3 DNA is TGTGCCAGCAGCTCACTCTCCGGGACAGGGGGCACAGATACGCAGTATTTT.

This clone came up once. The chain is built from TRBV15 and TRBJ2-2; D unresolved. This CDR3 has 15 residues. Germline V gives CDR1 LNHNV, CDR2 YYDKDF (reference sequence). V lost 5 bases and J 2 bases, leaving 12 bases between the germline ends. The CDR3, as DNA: TGTGCCACCAGCCCCAATACCCGAAACACCGGGGAGCTGTTTTTT. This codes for CATSPNTRNTGELFF.

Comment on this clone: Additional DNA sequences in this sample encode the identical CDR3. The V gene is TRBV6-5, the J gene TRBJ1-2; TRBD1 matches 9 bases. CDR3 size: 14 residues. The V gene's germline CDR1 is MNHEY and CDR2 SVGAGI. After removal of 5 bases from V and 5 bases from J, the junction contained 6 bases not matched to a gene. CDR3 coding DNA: TGTGCCAGCAGTAGAACCGGGACAGGGTATGGCTACACCTTC. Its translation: CASSRTGTGYGYTF.

The DNA for the CDR3 is TGTGCCAGCAGTTTCAGGAGGGGCTTAAGGCCCCAGCATTTT. Its translation is CASSFRRGLRPQHF. This rearrangement joins TRBV28 to TRBJ1-5, with TRBD1 as a possible D gene (5 bases). V was clipped by 3 bases and J by 9 bases, with 15 bases between them. This CDR3 region has 14 residues. Germline assignment: CDR1 MDHEN and CDR2 SYDVKM.